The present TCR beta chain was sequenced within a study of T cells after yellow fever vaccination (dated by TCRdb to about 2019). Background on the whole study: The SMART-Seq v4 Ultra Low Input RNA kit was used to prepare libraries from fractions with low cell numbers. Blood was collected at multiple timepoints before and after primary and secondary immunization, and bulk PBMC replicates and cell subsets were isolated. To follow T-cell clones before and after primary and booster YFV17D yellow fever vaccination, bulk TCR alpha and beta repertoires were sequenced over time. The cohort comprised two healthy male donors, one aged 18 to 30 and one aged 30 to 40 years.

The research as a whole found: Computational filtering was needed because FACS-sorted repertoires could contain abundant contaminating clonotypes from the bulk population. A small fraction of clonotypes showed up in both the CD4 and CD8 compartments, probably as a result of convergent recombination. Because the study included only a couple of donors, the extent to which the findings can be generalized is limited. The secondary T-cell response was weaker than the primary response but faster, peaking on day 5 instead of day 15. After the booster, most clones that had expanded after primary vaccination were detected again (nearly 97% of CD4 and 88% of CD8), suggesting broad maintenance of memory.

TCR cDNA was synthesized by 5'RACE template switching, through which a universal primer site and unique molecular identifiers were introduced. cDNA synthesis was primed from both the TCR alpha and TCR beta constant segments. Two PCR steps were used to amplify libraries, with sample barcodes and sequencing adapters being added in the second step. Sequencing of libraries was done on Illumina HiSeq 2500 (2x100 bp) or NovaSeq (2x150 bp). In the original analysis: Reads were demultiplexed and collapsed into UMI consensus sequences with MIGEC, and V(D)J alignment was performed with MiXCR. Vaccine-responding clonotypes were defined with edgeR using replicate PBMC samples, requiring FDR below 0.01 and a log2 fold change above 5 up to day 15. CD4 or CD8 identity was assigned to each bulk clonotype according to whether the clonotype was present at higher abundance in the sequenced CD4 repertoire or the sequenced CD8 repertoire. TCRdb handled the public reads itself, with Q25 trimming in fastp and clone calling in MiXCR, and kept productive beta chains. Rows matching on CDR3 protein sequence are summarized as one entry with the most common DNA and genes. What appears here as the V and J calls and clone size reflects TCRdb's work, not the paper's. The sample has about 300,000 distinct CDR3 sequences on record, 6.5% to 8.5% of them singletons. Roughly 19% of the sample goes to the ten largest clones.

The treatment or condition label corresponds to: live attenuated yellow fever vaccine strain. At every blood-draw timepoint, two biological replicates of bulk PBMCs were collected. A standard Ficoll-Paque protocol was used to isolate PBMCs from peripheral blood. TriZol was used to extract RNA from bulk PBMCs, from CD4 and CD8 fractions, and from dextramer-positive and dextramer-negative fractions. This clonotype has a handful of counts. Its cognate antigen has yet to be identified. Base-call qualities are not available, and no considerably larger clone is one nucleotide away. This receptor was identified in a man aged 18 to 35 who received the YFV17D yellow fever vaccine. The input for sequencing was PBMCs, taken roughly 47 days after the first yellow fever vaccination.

The base sequence is TGTGCTAGTGCCCTTCTATTTGATGGCTACACCTTC. Translated, it reads CASALLFDGYTF. The rearrangement joined TRBV12-5 to TRBJ1-2; the D gene assignment is ambiguous. The V end loses 7 bases and the J end loses 6 bases, and a stretch of 12 bases separates them. The CDR3 numbers 12 residues from cysteine through phenylalanine. The only DNA kept is the CDR3, 36 bases in frame from the first base. The germline V gene supplies CDR1 LGHNT and CDR2 FRNRAP.